The 27 T cell receptor beta chains below were found in one sample sequenced in a study of blood T cells in healthy people across ages. PCR was performed a second time for about 6 to 12 cycles using a sample-barcoded 5' primer and a J-beta primer mix. TCRdb analysed the 5' RACE reads with MiXCR anew, one entry per CDR3 protein. The top ten hold about 3% of the sample, which has 600,000 to 900,000 distinct CDR3 sequences, approximately 24% seen once. The same specimen was also included in a second study, on T cells of mothers and their children.

The sequenced material came from blood. The receptors come from a boy aged 10-17 years in good health.

The chain employs TRBV15 and TRBJ2-4; no reliable D call. CDR1 and CDR2 (germline): LNHNV, YYDKDF (reference sequence). This CDR3 comprises 16 residues. V was shortened by 0 bases and J by 6 bases, with 15 bases between the two germline ends. CDR3 sequence reads: CATSRDRGNQANIQYF. In DNA form, the CDR3 reads TGTGCCACCAGCAGAGATCGAGGAAATCAAGCAAACATTCAGTACTTC.

This clonotype has only a few counts. This chain joins TRBV7-9 and TRBJ1-1; 7 bases line up with TRBD1. Trimming took 5 bases from V and 8 from J; bases not matched to a gene: 5. Per germline, CDR1 SEHNR and CDR2 FQNEAQ (reference sequence). CDR3 size: 12 residues. Written as DNA, the CDR3 is TGTGCCAGCAGCCCTAGGGACAGCGAAGCTTTCTTT. Amino acids: CASSPRDSEAFF.

The chain couples TRBV12-3 or TRBV12-4 to TRBJ1-4; 7 bases align to TRBD1. This CDR3 has 14 residues. Trimming took 5 bases from V and 7 from J; bases not matched to a gene: 7. In DNA, the CDR3 is TGTGCCAGCAGTGCACAGGGGCTGCTTGAAAAACTGTTTTTT. This codes for CASSAQGLLEKLFF.

The chain employs TRBV7-9 and TRBJ2-3, with 10 bases that match TRBD2. Trimming took 3 bases from V and 6 from J; bases not matched to a gene: 6. CDR1 is SEHNR and CDR2 is FQNEAQ in the germline V gene (reference sequence). CDR3 length equals 15 residues. CDR3 sequence reads: CASSFLAGVIDTQYF. CDR3 DNA: TGTGCCAGCAGCTTTCTAGCGGGGGTCATTGATACGCAGTATTTT.

This clonotype was counted a few times. The chain combines TRBV29-1 with TRBJ2-5; no reliable D call. The J call is doubtful: the DNA matches TRBJ2-1 better. CDR1 is SQVTM and CDR2 is ANQGSEA in the germline V gene. This CDR3 region has 14 residues. The CDR3 loop reads CSAPNWASNNEQFF. As DNA, the CDR3 is TGCAGCGCCCCGAATTGGGCGAGCAACAATGAGCAGTTCTTC.

Remarks on this clonotype: Being one base from a much bigger clone, this may be a read error. This rearrangement joins TRBV12-3 or TRBV12-4 to TRBJ2-5; tentatively, D is TRBD1 (5 bases). With 5 bases removed from V and 0 bases from J, the gap between germline ends came to 7 bases. This CDR3 contains 13 residues. The CDR3 loop reads CASSGHYQETQYF. The CDR3 DNA is TGTGCCAGCAGTGGACACTACCAAGAGACCCAGTACTTC.

This clonotype was seen a handful of times. The chain couples TRBV18 to TRBJ2-1; 9 bases line up with TRBD1. The J call is doubtful: the DNA matches TRBJ2-5 better. The V gene's germline CDR1 is KGHSH and CDR2 LQKENI. The CDR3 has 15 amino acids. DNA of the CDR3: TGTGCCAGCCCTCCATGGGACAGGGAAGGGGAGACCCAGTACTTC. Amino acid sequence: CASPPWDREGETQYF.

This clonotype appeared a few times. The CDR3 loop is CAISPQGARGYTF. The CDR3, as DNA: TGTGCCATCAGCCCTCAGGGGGCTCGAGGCTACACCTTC. This sequence joins TRBV10-3 and TRBJ1-2; 8 bases align to TRBD1. The V segment lost 6 bases and the J segment 8 bases; nucleotides outside the gene matches: 8. The germline V gene encodes CDR1 ENHRY and CDR2 SYGVKD. This CDR3 is 13 amino acids long.

This clonotype was counted between two and nine times. The chain couples TRBV12-3 or TRBV12-4 to TRBJ2-7, with TRBD1 identical over 12 bases. V lost 6 bases and J lost 5; bases outside the gene matches: 5. The CDR3 contains 14 residues. The CDR3 protein is CASSLGQGANEQYF. The CDR3 nucleotides are TGTGCCAGCAGCCTGGGACAGGGGGCCAACGAGCAGTACTTC.

The chain carries TRBV10-3 and TRBJ2-7; D unclear. Germline CDR1 and CDR2: ENHRY and SYGVKD. V was shortened by 3 bases and J by 0 bases, with 15 bases between the two germline ends. There are 16 residues in the CDR3. In DNA form, the CDR3 reads TGTGCCATCAGTGATCCCCCAGACGGCCTCTCCTACGAGCAGTACTTC. Protein product: CAISDPPDGLSYEQYF.

This clonotype showed up many times. This chain joins TRBV28 and TRBJ1-5; 7 nucleotides line up with TRBD1. Germline V CDR1 and CDR2: MDHEN, SYDVKM. The V gene end was trimmed by 7 bases and the J gene end by 0 bases; junction bases not matched to a gene: 3. The CDR3 sequence is 14 residues long. Written as DNA, the CDR3 is TGTGCCAGCACAGGGGGTAATAGCAATCAGCCCCAGCATTTT. This encodes CASTGGNSNQPQHF.

This clonotype was counted a few times. This rearrangement joins TRBV15 to TRBJ2-3, with 10 positions matching TRBD2. This CDR3 comprises 16 residues. Looked up from germline, CDR1 is LNHNV and CDR2 is YYDKDF (reference sequence). J lost 1 base, V lost 3 bases, and 4 bases had no gene match. The chain's CDR3 is CATSRPGLAGTDTQYF. CDR3 in DNA: TGTGCCACCAGCAGGCCCGGACTAGCGGGCACAGATACGCAGTATTTT.

The table lists this clonotype with many counts. The chain combines TRBV29-1 with TRBJ2-5; 10 bases match TRBD2. The germline gives CDR1 SQVTM, CDR2 ANQGSEA. J lost 5 bases, V lost 6 bases, and 3 bases had no gene match. CDR3 size: 12 residues. CDR3 sequence reads: CSVLAGEETQYF. CDR3 DNA: TGCAGCGTCCTAGCGGGGGAGGAGACCCAGTACTTC.

Many counts were recorded for this clonotype. This chain connects TRBV6-5 to TRBJ2-1; tentative D call: TRBD2 (6 bases). Germline loops: CDR1 MNHEY, CDR2 SVGAGI. V was pared by 0 bases and J by 5 bases, with 11 bases between. The CDR3 spans 15 residues. In DNA form, the CDR3 reads TGTGCCAGCAGTTACTCCCCGGGAGACAACAATGAGCAGTTCTTC. Amino acids: CASSYSPGDNNEQFF.

This chain connects TRBV5-1 to TRBJ2-3, with D possibly TRBD1 on 6 matching bases. The CDR3 runs to 16 residues. Trimming took 0 bases from V and 1 from J, leaving 12 bases between them. The V gene's germline CDR1 is SGHRS and CDR2 YFSETQ. The CDR3 DNA follows: TGCGCCAGCAGCTTGGCCGGGAAGGGGGGCACAGATACGCAGTATTTT. Its protein is CASSLAGKGGTDTQYF.

The sample holds one count of this clonotype. This chain joins TRBV5-1 and TRBJ2-2; 11 bases match TRBD2. V lost 4 bases and J lost 4; bases outside the gene matches: 6. The CDR3 is 16 residues long. Germline-derived CDR1 and CDR2 are SGHRS and YFSETQ. The CDR3 spells CASSPLAGESTGELFF. In DNA form, the CDR3 reads TGCGCCAGCAGCCCACTAGCGGGGGAAAGCACCGGGGAGCTGTTTTTT.

This clonotype appeared a few times. The chain joins TRBV6-2 or TRBV6-3 to TRBJ1-2, with D maybe TRBD1 (6 bases). The V gene's germline CDR1 is MNHEY and CDR2 SVGEGT. Between the trimmed V and J ends, which lost 5 bases and 7 bases, there was a span of 17 bases. The length of the CDR3 is 14 residues. The chain's CDR3 is CASSLPGTSAGYTF. The CDR3 DNA follows: TGTGCCAGCAGTCTCCCTGGGACATCGGCTGGCTACACCTTC.

The DNA for the CDR3 is TGTGCCAGCAGCGTTGGCTTAGCAGGGGACGGCTACACCTTC. This gives the protein CASSVGLAGDGYTF. The V call is TRBV7-2, the J call TRBJ1-2, with D perhaps TRBD1 (6 bases). Germline lookup yields CDR1 SGHTA and CDR2 FQGNSA. Trimming pared 5 bases from V and 8 bases from J, leaving 18 bases between. The CDR3 has 14 amino acids.

This rearrangement joins TRBV7-2 to TRBJ2-1; 7 nucleotides agree with TRBD2. Germline assignment: CDR1 SGHTA and CDR2 FQGNSA. The CDR3 runs 14 residues. V trimming: 7 bases; J trimming: 4 bases; junction bases outside the gene matches: 7. The CDR3 sequence: CASKTRGEYNEQFF. In nucleotides, the CDR3 is TGTGCCAGCAAAACTCGGGGGGAGTACAATGAGCAGTTCTTC. Full variable domain (missing parts from reference TRBV7-2 and TRBJ2-1): GAGVSQSPSNKVTEKGKDVELRCDPISGHTALYWYRQSLGQGLEFLIYFQGNSAPDKSGLPSDRFSAERTGGSVSTLTIQRTQQEDSAVYLCASKTRGEYNEQFFGPGTRLTVL.

This clonotype was found a few times. The chain recombines TRBV29-1 with TRBJ2-4, with TRBD1 matching 8 bases. There are 15 residues in the CDR3. Per germline, CDR1 SQVTM and CDR2 ANQGSEA. The V and J ends lost 0 bases and 7 bases, in that order; junction bases with no gene match: 8. CDR3 loop: CSVEDPRDRRNIQYF. The CDR3 nucleotides read TGCAGCGTTGAAGATCCCCGGGACAGGCGGAACATTCAGTACTTC.

This chain connects TRBV7-6 to TRBJ1-5; TRBD1 is a possible D gene (6 bases). Germline CDR1 and CDR2: SGHVS and FNYEAQ. V lost 4 bases, J lost 4 bases, and 14 bases lay in between. The CDR3 extends over 15 amino acids. In nucleotides, the CDR3 is TGTGCCAGCAGCTCAACAGGGAAAGGGAATCAGCCCCAGCATTTT. It yields the protein CASSSTGKGNQPQHF.

Comments on this clonotype: A read error may account for a junction end that differs from germline. The V call is TRBV3-1, the J call TRBJ2-2, with 7 bases fitting TRBD2. CDR3 length: 17 amino acids. CDR1 LGHDT and CDR2 YNNKEL come from the germline V gene (reference sequence). CDR3 bases: TGTGCCGGCAGCCACTTCAGGGAGGGGTTGGGCACCGGGGAGCTGTTTTTT. This gives the protein CAGSHFREGLGTGELFF.

V usage is TRBV29-1 and J usage is TRBJ1-1; D is perhaps TRBD1 (5 bases). V was cut by 3 bases and J by 1 base, with 9 bases left in between. This CDR3 region has 13 residues. Germline-derived CDR1 and CDR2 are SQVTM and ANQGSEA. This CDR3 reads CSVDRAGNTEAFF. In nucleotides, the CDR3 is TGCAGCGTTGACAGGGCAGGGAACACTGAAGCTTTCTTT.

V is TRBV7-2 and J is TRBJ1-6; perhaps TRBD1 as D (6 bases). The V and J ends lost 2 bases and 9 bases respectively, with 17 bases between them. Germline loops: CDR1 SGHTA, CDR2 FQGNSA. The length of the CDR3 is 16 residues. The CDR3 DNA is TGTGCCAGCAGCTTAACAACGACAGGTTGGAGTTCACCCCTCCACTTT. Its protein is CASSLTTTGWSSPLHF.

The CDR3 is CASSQDHAYQPQHF. CDR3 sequence (DNA): TGCGCCAGCAGCCAAGACCACGCTTATCAGCCCCAGCATTTT. The J gene is TRBJ1-5, the V gene TRBV4-1; D is uncertain. V was clipped by 0 bases and J by 5 bases, with 8 bases between them. The CDR3 loop spans 14 amino acids. Germline V gene sequence: CDR1 MGHRA, CDR2 YSYEKL.

This clonotype was seen a few times. The J gene is TRBJ2-6, the V gene TRBV3-1, with unresolved D. The CDR3 loop spans 15 amino acids. Germline values: CDR1 LGHDT, CDR2 YNNKEL (reference sequence). The V end lost 2 bases, the J end lost 0 bases, and 5 bases lay between the germline ends. The CDR3 loop is CASSQLTSGANVLTF. The CDR3, as DNA: TGTGCCAGCAGCCAATTAACCTCTGGGGCCAACGTCCTGACTTTC.

This chain joins TRBV10-3 and TRBJ2-5; D might be TRBD2 (7 bases). The J call may be wrong; the DNA end is better matched by TRBJ2-1. The CDR3 spans 14 residues. Germline assignment: CDR1 ENHRY and CDR2 SYGVKD. The CDR3 bases are TGTGCCATCTCCTCGTTAACAGGGAGGGATGAGCAGTTCTTC. Its translation: CAISSLTGRDEQFF.